The entry below gives a single T cell receptor (beta chain) sequence along with its context. What antigen it recognizes has not been identified. Qualities for individual bases were not recorded, and no much larger clone is one base off. Taken from the germline V gene (reference sequence), the CDR1 and CDR2 loops are SEHNR and FQNEAQ. Its CDR3 holds 13 amino acids, cysteine through phenylalanine. Only the CDR3 portion is preserved as DNA: 39 bases, with reading frame beginning at the first base. V loses 5 bases of germline sequence and J loses 8 bases, and the interval between the two ends is 12 bases. Genomic DNA was extracted from sorted cells with the Quick-DNA Microprep Kit. TCRbeta DNA was amplified with the immunoSEQ hsTCRbeta kit following the manufacturer's protocol. An Illumina MiSeq instrument was used to sequence the TCRbeta libraries. The source study handled its data this way. Once out-of-frame sequences had been removed, some 2 million distinct TCRbeta sequences were left, which works out to an average of approximately 73,000 per individual. Each individual was scored using the number of 160 or so previously reported CMV-associated TCRbeta sequences that the individual carried and the total number of productive distinct TCRbeta sequences. A beta-binomial model was reimplemented in Python, and random forests from scikit-learn, run with default parameters, were trained on data from the US cohort. Classifier performance on the Belgian cohort was reported as the median AUC with percentile confidence intervals calculated over 10,000 bootstrap iterations. TCRdb took over this immuneACCESS table, retaining in-frame rearrangements with V and J assigned. Such tables are incomplete; in checked studies, under half of the missing clones stem from an unresolved V gene, and the remainder is unexplained. The V and J calls and the clone size are those of that table, but D and trimming were determined from the DNA. This sample has roughly 28,000 clones in its table, and 75% to 85% of those were observed once. In total, the top ten clones hold 0.68% of the sample.

The sample originates from a study of memory CD4+ T cells and cytomegalovirus serostatus (dated by TCRdb to 2018 to 2020). Study-level background: The 35 or so healthy Belgian adults in the cohort included 9 who were CMV seropositive and roughly 25 who were CMV seronegative. To replicate a published TCR-based CMV serostatus classifier, the researchers sequenced the CD4+ memory TCRbeta repertoires of a Belgian cohort whose cytomegalovirus serostatus was known. The full study reports these points: Unlike the original study, which covered naive and memory CD4+ and CD8+ populations, the Belgian study sequenced only CD4+CD45RO+ memory cells. On the Belgian cohort, the classifier based on the original framework reached a median bootstrapped AUC of roughly 0.96, with a 95% CI of 0.76-1.00. Of 164 previously reported CMV-associated TCRbeta sequences, around 67 appeared in the CD4+ memory repertoires, each in one to five individuals. CMV serostatus prediction reached a median bootstrapped AUC of approximately 0.95 with the original framework and about 0.93 with a US-trained random forest. The results were interpreted as suggesting that the CMV-associated TCR signature is mostly present in the CD4+ memory repertoire.

Single viable CD3+CD4+CD8-CD45RO+ cells were sorted as memory CD4+ T cells on a FACSAria II. CMV serostatus was determined with a Roche Elecsys assay detecting serum IgG against CMV pp150, pp28, p38 and p52. Following thawing, total CD4+ T cells were enriched through positive selection using CD4 magnetic microbeads. The samples came from a different study that was designed specifically to examine the CD4+ T cell memory repertoire. Peripheral blood mononuclear cells were isolated and cryopreserved following standard operating procedures; serum was stored at -80 °C. Staining used CD3-PerCP (BW264/56), CD4-APC (RPA-T4), CD45RO-PE (UCHT1) and CD8-Pacific Orange (3B5) antibodies, with Sytox blue excluding non-viable cells.

The chain employs TRBV7-9 and TRBJ1-4; there is no confident call for the D gene. The sample comprised memory CD4+ T cells from blood. The TCR comes from an adult in good health and CMV-seronegative. The CDR3 sequence is CASSPQAGEKLFF. In nucleotides, the sequence is TGTGCCAGCAGCCCTCAGGCAGGAGAAAAACTGTTTTTT.